This record looks at one TCR beta chain sequence and its context. The missing conserved phenylalanine or tryptophan at the end of this CDR3 makes a read error likely. At the time of active disease, bone marrow was collected from every patient. V was pared by 2 bases and J by 1 base, with 10 bases between. The CDR3 contains 15 residues. CDR1 and CDR2 from the germline V gene are SGHVS and FNYEAQ. The data were obtained in a study of read filtering for tumor transcriptome and immune sequencing. For the study at large: DNase treatment preceded whole-transcriptome library preparation.

From about 400 ng of RNA, a library with molecular barcoded alpha/delta and beta/gamma adaptors was made. TCRdb analysed the reads with MiXCR anew, one entry per CDR3 protein. The table records some 48,000 distinct CDR3 sequences, 15% to 20% of them present only once. This chain joins TRBV7-6 and TRBJ2-3; no firm D call. Sequenced: a population of CD138-negative cells sorted from bone marrow. The sequence came from a donor older than 35 with multiple myeloma. The CDR3 protein is CASSLSWGGTDTQYS. CDR3 nucleotides: TGTGCCAGCAGCTTATCCTGGGGTGGCACAGATACGCAGTATTCT.